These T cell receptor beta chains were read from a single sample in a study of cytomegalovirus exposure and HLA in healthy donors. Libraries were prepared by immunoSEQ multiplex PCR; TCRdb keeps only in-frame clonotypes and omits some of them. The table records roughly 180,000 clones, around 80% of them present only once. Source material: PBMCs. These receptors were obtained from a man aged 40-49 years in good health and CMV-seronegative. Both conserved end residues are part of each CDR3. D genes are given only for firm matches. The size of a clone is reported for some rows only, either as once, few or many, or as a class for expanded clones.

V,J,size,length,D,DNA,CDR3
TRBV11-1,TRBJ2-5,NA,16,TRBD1,TGTGCCAGCAGCCTTGGGACAGGGGATGCCCAAGAGACCCAGTACTTC,CASSLGTGDAQETQYF
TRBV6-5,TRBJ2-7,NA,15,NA,TGTGCCAGCAGTTCCACCCAGCGGGCCTCCTACGAGCAGTACTTC,CASSSTQRASYEQYF
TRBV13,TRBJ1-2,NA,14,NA,TGTGCCAGCAGCCGCGCGGGGGCGAGCTATGGCTACACCTTC,CASSRAGASYGYTF
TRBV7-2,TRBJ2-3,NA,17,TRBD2,TGTGCCAGCAGCTGGGGTTCTAGCGGGGGAATCACAGATACGCAGTATTTT,CASSWGSSGGITDTQYF
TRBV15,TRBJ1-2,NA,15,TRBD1,TGTGCCACCAGCGCAGGGACAGGGGGCGCGAATGGCTACACCTTC,CATSAGTGGANGYTF
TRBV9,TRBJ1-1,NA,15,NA,TGTGCCAGCAGCGTAGCCCCAGGCCTGAACACTGAAGCTTTCTTT,CASSVAPGLNTEAFF
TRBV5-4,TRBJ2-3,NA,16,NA,TGTGCCAGCAGCTATGGAGGTGGCGGGAGCACAGATACGCAGTATTTT,CASSYGGGGSTDTQYF
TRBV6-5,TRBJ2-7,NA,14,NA,TGTGCCAGCAGCTCGGACTGGAGCTCCTACGAGCAGTACTTC,CASSSDWSSYEQYF
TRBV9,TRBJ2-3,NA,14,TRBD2,TGTGCCAGCAGCCCAAGCGGGGGGACAGATACGCAGTATTTT,CASSPSGGTDTQYF
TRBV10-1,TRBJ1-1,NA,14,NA,TGCGCCAGCCCTGCCGGGCAGGGCGACACTGAAGCTTTCTTT,CASPAGQGDTEAFF
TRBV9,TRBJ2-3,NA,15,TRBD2,TGTGCCAGCAGCGTAGTGCTAGCGGGCGTGGATACGCAGTATTTT,CASSVVLAGVDTQYF
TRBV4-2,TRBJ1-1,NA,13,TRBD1,TGTGCCAGCAGGATGGGACAGGGGCGGGAAGCTTTCTTT,CASRMGQGREAFF
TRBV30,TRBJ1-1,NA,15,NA,TGTGCCTGGAGTCTCGGGGTTCACATGAACACTGAAGCTTTCTTT,CAWSLGVHMNTEAFF
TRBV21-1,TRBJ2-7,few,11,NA,TGTGCCAGCAAAGACTTCGATAAGCAGTACTTC,CASKDFDKQYF
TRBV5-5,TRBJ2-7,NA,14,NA,TGTGCCAGCAGCTTGGCTTTACTAGCACGCGAGCAGTACTTC,CASSLALLAREQYF
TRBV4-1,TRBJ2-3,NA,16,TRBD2,TGCGCCAGCAGCCCGGATAGCGGGGGACTCACAGATACGCAGTATTTT,CASSPDSGGLTDTQYF
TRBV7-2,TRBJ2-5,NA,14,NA,TGTGCCAGCAGGGGAGGGGGGGGCCTAGAGACCCAGTACTTC,CASRGGGGLETQYF
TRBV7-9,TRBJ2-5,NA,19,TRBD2,TGTGCCAGCAGCTTAGGAGGTCTGAGCGGGGGGGCCACGAGGGAGACCCAGTACTTC,CASSLGGLSGGATRETQYF
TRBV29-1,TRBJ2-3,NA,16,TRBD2,TGCAGCGGCCACAAAATTAGCGGGGAATCCCTAGATACGCAGTATTTT,CSGHKISGESLDTQYF
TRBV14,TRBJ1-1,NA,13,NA,TGTGCCAGCAGCCTATCTAAGAACACTGAAGCTTTCTTT,CASSLSKNTEAFF
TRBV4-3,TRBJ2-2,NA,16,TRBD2,TGCGCCAGCAGCCAAGGACTAGCGGGGGGGTACGGGGAGCTGTTTTTT,CASSQGLAGGYGELFF
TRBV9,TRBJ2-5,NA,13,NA,TGTGCCAGCAGCGGCCGATACGGGGAGACCCAGTACTTC,CASSGRYGETQYF
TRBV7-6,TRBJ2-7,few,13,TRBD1,TGTGCCAGCAGCTTAGCAGGGGGCGGCGAGCAGTACTTC,CASSLAGGGEQYF
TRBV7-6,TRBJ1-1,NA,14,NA,TGTGCCAGCAGCCACGGAGAAGTGAACACTGAAGCTTTCTTT,CASSHGEVNTEAFF
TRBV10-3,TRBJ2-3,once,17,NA,TGTGCCATCAGTGACCCTAGCGAGGGGTTTAGCACAGATACGCAGTATTTT,CAISDPSEGFSTDTQYF
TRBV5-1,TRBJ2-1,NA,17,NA,TGCGCCAGCAGCTTAACCTCCACGTTATACCCAGGGTCTGAGCAGTTCTTC,CASSLTSTLYPGSEQFF
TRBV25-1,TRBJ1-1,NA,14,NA,TGTGCCAGCAGTCTCGGGGGTCGGAACACTGAAGCTTTCTTT,CASSLGGRNTEAFF